This T cell receptor (beta chain) stems from a study of post-analysis software for immune sequencing data. About the research overall: Recorded subtypes: relapsing-remitting, secondary progressive, progressive-relapsing; some patients unannotated. General study points: Elevated frequency relative to controls characterized four or five TRBV segments in patients, TRBV5-6, TRBV5-1 and TRBV20-1 among them. Controls showed significantly higher normalized Chao1 diversity than did multiple sclerosis patients.

This CDR3 contains 16 residues. The germline V gene encodes CDR1 MNHEY and CDR2 SMNVEV (reference sequence). V lost 5 bases and J lost 5; bases outside the gene matches: 12. Unique molecular identifiers had been added to the TCR beta cDNA libraries. TCRdb passed the PCR reads through MiXCR, listing each CDR3 protein once. The profile shows some 690,000 distinct CDR3 sequences, about 32% of them singletons. As regards this clonotype: Its specificity is unknown.

This TCR was recovered from a girl aged 5-17 years with multiple sclerosis. V gene TRBV27 combines with J gene TRBJ1-1; 9 nucleotides line up with TRBD1. The sequencing input was blood. The CDR3 region is CASSPRQGEVRTEAFF. CDR3 coding DNA: TGTGCCAGCAGTCCCCGACAGGGGGAGGTTCGGACTGAAGCTTTCTTT.